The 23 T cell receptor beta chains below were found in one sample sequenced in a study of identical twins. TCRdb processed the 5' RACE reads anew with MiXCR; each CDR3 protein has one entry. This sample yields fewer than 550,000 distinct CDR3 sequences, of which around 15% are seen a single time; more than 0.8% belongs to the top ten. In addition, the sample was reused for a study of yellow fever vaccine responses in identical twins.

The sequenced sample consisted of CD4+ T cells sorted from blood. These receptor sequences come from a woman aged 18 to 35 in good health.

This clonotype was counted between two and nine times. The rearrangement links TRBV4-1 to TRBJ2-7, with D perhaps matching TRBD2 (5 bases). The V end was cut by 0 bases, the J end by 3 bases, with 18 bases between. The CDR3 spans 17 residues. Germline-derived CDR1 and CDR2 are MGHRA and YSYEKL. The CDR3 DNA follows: TGCGCCAGCAGCCAAGACTCGCGGTCTAGCTCCTACTACGAGCAGTACTTC. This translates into CASSQDSRSSSYYEQYF.

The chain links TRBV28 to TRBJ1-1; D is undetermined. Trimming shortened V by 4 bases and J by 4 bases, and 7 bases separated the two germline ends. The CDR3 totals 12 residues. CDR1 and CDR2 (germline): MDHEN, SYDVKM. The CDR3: CASSSFGTEAFF. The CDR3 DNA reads TGTGCCAGCAGTTCTTTCGGCACTGAAGCTTTCTTT.

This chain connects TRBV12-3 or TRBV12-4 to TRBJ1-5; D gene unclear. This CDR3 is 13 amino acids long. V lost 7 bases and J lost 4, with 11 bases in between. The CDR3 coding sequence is TGTGCCAGCACTCTGGAGTCGAATCAGCCCCAGCATTTT. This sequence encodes CASTLESNQPQHF.

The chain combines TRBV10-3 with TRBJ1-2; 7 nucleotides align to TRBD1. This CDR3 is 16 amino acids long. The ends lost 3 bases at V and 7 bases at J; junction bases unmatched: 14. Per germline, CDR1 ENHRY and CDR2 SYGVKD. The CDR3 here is CAISDLLEGGSGGYTF. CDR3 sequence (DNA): TGTGCCATCAGTGATCTTCTCGAAGGGGGCTCCGGTGGCTACACCTTC.

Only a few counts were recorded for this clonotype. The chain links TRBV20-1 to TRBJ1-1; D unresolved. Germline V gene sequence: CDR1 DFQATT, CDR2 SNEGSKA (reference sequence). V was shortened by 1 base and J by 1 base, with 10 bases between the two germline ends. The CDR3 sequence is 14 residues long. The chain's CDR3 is CSARGNGGNTEAFF. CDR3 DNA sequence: TGCAGTGCTAGAGGCAACGGAGGGAACACTGAAGCTTTCTTT.

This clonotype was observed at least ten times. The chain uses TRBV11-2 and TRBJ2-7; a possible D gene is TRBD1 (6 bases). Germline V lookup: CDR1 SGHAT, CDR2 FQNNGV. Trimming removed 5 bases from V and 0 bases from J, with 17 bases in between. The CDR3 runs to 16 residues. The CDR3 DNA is TGTGCCAGCAGCCTAATGATGACAGGCTTCTCCTACGAGCAGTACTTC. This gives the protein CASSLMMTGFSYEQYF.

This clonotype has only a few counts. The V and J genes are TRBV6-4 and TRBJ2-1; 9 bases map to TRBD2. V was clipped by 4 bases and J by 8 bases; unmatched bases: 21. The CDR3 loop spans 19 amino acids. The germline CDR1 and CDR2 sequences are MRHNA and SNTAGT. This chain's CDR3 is CASSARLAGIYAPTDEQFF. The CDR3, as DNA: TGTGCCAGCAGTGCTCGGCTAGCGGGGATCTATGCCCCTACAGATGAGCAGTTCTTC.

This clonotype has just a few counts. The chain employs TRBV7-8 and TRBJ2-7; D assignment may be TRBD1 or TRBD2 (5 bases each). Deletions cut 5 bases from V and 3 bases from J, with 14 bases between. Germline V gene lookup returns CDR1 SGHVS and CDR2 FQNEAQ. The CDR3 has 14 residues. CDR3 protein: CASSPLGGDYEQYF. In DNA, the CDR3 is TGTGCCAGCAGCCCGCTTGGGGGAGACTACGAGCAGTACTTC. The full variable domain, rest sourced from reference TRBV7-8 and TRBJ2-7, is GAGVSQSPRYKVAKRGQDVALRCDPISGHVSLFWYQQALGQGPEFLTYFQNEAQLDKSGLPSDRFFAERPEGSVSTLKIQRTQQEDSAVYLCASSPLGGDYEQYFGPGTRLTVT.

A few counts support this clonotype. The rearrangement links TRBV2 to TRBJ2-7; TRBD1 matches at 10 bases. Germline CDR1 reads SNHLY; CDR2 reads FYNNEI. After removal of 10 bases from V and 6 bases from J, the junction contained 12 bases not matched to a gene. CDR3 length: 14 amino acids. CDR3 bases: TGTGCCACCTCTACCGGGACAGGGGTTTCCGAGCAGTACTTC. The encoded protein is CATSTGTGVSEQYF. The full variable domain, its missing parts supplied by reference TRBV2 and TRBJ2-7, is EPEVTQTPSHQVTQMGQEVILRCVPISNHLYFYWYRQILGQKVEFLVSFYNNEISEKSEIFDDQFSVERPDGSNFTLKIRSTKLEDSAMYFCATSTGTGVSEQYFGPGTRLTVT.

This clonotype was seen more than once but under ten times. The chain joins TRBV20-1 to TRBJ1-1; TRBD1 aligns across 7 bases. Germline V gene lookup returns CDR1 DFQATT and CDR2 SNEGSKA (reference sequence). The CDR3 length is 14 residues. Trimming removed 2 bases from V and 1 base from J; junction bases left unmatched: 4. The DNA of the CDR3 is TGCAGTGCTAGATCGAACAGGGGGAACACTGAAGCTTTCTTT. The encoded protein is CSARSNRGNTEAFF.

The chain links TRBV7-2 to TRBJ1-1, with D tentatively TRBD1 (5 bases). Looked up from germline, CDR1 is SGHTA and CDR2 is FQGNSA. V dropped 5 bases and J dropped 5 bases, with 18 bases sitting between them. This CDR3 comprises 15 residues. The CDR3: CASSIGGEGLTEAFF. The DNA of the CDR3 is TGTGCCAGCAGCATCGGCGGTGAGGGGCTGACTGAAGCTTTCTTT.

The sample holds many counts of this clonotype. The DNA of the CDR3 is TGTGCCAGCAGTGACCCCTCCCAGGGCGGGGGAGAGACCCAGTACTTC. Translating it yields CASSDPSQGGGETQYF. This rearrangement joins TRBV25-1 to TRBJ2-5, with TRBD2 matching over 7 bases. V gave up 3 bases and J gave up 4 bases; unmatched junction bases: 11. The CDR3 extends over 16 amino acids. Germline values: CDR1 MGHDK, CDR2 SYGVNS.

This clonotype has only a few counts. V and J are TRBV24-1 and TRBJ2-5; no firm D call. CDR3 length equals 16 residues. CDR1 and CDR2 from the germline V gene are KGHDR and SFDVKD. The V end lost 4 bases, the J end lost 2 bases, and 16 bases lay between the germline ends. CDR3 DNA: TGTGCCACCAGTGACCCAAAAGTGGGATCTCAAGAGACCCAGTACTTC. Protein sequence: CATSDPKVGSQETQYF.

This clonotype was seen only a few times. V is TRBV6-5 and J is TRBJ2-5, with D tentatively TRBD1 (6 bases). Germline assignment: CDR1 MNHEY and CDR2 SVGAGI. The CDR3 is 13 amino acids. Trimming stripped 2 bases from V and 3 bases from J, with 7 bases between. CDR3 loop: CASSYGTKETQYF. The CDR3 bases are TGTGCCAGCAGTTACGGGACAAAAGAGACCCAGTACTTC.

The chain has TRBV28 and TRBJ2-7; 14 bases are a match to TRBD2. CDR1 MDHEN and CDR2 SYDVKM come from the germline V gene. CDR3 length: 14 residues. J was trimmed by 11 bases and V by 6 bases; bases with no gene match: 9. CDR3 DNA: TGTGCCAGCAGCCCCACGACTAGCGGGAGGGGTGAGTACTTC. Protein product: CASSPTTSGRGEYF. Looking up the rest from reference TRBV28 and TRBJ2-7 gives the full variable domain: DVKVTQSSRYLVKRTGEKVFLECVQDMDHENMFWYRQDPGLGLRLIYFSYDVKMKEKGDIPEGYSVSREKKERFSLILESASTNQTSMYLCASSPTTSGRGEYFGPGTRLTVT.

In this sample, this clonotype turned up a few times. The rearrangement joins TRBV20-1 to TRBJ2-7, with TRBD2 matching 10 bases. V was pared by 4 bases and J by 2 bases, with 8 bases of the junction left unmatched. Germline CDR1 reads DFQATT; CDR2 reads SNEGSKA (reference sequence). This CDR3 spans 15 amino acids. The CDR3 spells CSAIAGGSGAYEQYF. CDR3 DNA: TGCAGTGCTATAGCGGGAGGCTCAGGGGCCTACGAGCAGTACTTC.

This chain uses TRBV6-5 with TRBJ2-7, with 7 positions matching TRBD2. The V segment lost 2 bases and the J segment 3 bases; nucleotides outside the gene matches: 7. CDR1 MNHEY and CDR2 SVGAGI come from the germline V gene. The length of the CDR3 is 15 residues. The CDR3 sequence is CASSYGPGGSYEQYF. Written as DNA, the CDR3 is TGTGCCAGCAGTTACGGGCCGGGAGGTAGCTACGAGCAGTACTTC.

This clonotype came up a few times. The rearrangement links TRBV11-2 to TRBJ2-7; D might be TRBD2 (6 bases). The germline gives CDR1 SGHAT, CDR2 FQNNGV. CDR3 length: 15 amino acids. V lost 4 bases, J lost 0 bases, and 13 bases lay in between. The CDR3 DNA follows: TGTGCCAGCAGCTCACCGCGGGACGGCTCCTACGAGCAGTACTTC. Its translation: CASSSPRDGSYEQYF. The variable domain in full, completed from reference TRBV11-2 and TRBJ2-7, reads EAGVAQSPRYKIIEKRQSVAFWCNPISGHATLYWYQQILGQGPKLLIQFQNNGVVDDSQLPKDRFSAERLKGVDSTLKIQPAKLEDSAVYLCASSSPRDGSYEQYFGPGTRLTVT.

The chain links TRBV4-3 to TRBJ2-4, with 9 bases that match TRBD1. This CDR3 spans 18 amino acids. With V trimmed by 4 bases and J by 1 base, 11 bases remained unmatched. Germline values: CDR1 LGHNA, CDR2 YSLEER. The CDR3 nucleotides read TGCGCCAGCAGCCCATCCGGGACAGGGTACGTGGCCAAAAACATTCAGTACTTC. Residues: CASSPSGTGYVAKNIQYF.

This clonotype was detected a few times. CDR3 in amino acids: CASSQGPKLAGTSYEQYF. Here the CDR3 DNA reads TGCGCCAGCAGCCAAGGTCCCAAACTAGCGGGGACCTCCTACGAGCAGTACTTC. This chain links TRBV4-1 with TRBJ2-7; 10 nucleotides agree with TRBD2. This CDR3 contains 18 residues. V was pared by 1 base and J by 0 bases, with 9 bases of the junction left unmatched. Germline lookup yields CDR1 MGHRA and CDR2 YSYEKL.

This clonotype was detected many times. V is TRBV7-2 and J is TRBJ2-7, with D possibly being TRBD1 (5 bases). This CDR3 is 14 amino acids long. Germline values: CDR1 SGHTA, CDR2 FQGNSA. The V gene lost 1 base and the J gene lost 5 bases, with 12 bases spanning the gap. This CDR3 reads CASSLVGRDDEQYF. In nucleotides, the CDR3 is TGTGCCAGCAGCTTAGTTGGCAGGGATGACGAGCAGTACTTC.

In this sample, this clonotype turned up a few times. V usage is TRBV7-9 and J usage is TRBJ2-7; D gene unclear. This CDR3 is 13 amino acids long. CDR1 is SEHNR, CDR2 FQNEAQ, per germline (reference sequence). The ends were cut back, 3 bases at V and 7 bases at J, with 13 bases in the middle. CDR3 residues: CASSFNPDWEQYF. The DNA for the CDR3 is TGTGCCAGCAGCTTTAATCCCGACTGGGAGCAGTACTTC.

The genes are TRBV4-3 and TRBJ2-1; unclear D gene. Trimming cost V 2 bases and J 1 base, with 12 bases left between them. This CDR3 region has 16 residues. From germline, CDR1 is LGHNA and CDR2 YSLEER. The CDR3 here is CASSQTQVWSYNEQFF. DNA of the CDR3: TGCGCCAGCAGCCAAACGCAGGTTTGGTCCTACAATGAGCAGTTCTTC.